Presented here are 31 T cell receptor beta chains from one specimen sequenced in a study of blood T cell repertoires in COVID-19. Measured with immunoSEQ multiplex PCR; TCRdb has only the in-frame clones, and not every one. The table includes some 80,000 clones, roughly four fifths detected once. The sequenced sample consisted of peripheral blood. The receptors stem from a woman older than 75 with active or convalescent COVID-19.

The chain employs TRBV19 and TRBJ2-1; D is possibly TRBD2 (6 bases). V was pared by 10 bases and J by 10 bases, with 17 bases between. Germline V CDR1 and CDR2: LNHDA, SQIVND (reference sequence). The CDR3 is 12 amino acids. The CDR3 DNA is TGTGCCACCTCCAGCGGGCACCTCGAGCAGTTCTTC. It specifies CATSSGHLEQFF. The full variable domain, with the rest looked up from reference TRBV19 and TRBJ2-1, is DGGITQSPKYLFRKEGQNVTLSCEQNLNHDAMYWYRQDPGQGLRLIYYSQIVNDFQKGDIAEGYSVSREKKESFPLTVTSAQKNPTAFYLCATSSGHLEQFFGPGTRLTVL.

The CDR3 here is CASNSPNTGELFF. For the CDR3, the DNA is TGTGCCAGCAACAGCCCGAACACCGGGGAGCTGTTTTTT. This sequence joins TRBV27 and TRBJ2-2; D ambiguous. Germline loops: CDR1 MNHEY, CDR2 SMNVEV (reference sequence). This CDR3 is built from 13 residues. V lost 7 bases and J lost 0, with 6 bases in between.

This clone has a handful of counts. The chain joins TRBV6-2 or TRBV6-3 to TRBJ1-3; TRBD1 is a possible D gene (5 bases). Germline-derived CDR1 and CDR2 are MNHEY and SVGEGT. The CDR3 length is 14 residues. Trimming stripped 6 bases from V and 4 bases from J, with 13 bases between. The CDR3 region has the DNA TGTGCCAGCAGCGACGGGGGAAACGGAAACACCATATATTTT. Translation gives CASSDGGNGNTIYF.

The V gene is TRBV7-9, the J gene TRBJ2-3; 7 nucleotides align to TRBD1. Trimming removed 6 bases from V and 2 bases from J; junction bases left unmatched: 5. CDR3 length: 14 amino acids. The V gene's germline CDR1 is SEHNR and CDR2 FQNEAQ (reference sequence). The CDR3 sequence is CASRSGTATDTQYF. The CDR3 nucleotides are TGTGCCAGCAGATCCGGGACAGCCACAGATACGCAGTATTTT.

The chain employs TRBV6-5 and TRBJ2-1, with TRBD2 matching 10 bases. The J segment lost 4 bases and the V segment lost 2 bases, leaving 5 bases of the junction unmatched. In germline, CDR1 is MNHEY, CDR2 SVGAGI. The CDR3 extends over 16 amino acids. CDR3 nucleotides: TGTGCCAGCAGTTACACCGGGACTAGCGTTTACAATGAGCAGTTCTTC. Protein: CASSYTGTSVYNEQFF.

V is TRBV6-5 and J is TRBJ1-2, with 7 bases fitting TRBD1. CDR3 length: 12 amino acids. V lost 5 bases, J lost 6 bases, and 3 bases stayed unmatched. Germline values: CDR1 MNHEY, CDR2 SVGAGI. The CDR3 here is CASSRDRDGYTF. In nucleotides, the CDR3 is TGTGCCAGCAGTCGAGACAGGGATGGCTACACCTTC.

This chain joins TRBV10-1 and TRBJ2-3, with D possibly being TRBD2 (5 bases). The CDR3 contains 14 residues. CDR1 and CDR2 (germline): WNHNN, SYGVQD (reference sequence). Between the trimmed V and J ends, which lost 3 bases and 0 bases, there was a span of 7 bases. The CDR3 DNA reads TGCGCCAGCAGTGACTGGACTAGCACAGATACGCAGTATTTT. The encoded protein is CASSDWTSTDTQYF.

The chain has TRBV5-1 and TRBJ1-1, with D perhaps matching TRBD1 (6 bases). The CDR3 sequence is 14 residues long. The germline V gene has CDR1 SGHRS and CDR2 YFSETQ. Trimming left V 3 bases short and J 0 bases short, with 9 bases between. The CDR3, as DNA: TGCGCCAGCAGCTCCGGGACAATGAACACTGAAGCTTTCTTT. Its protein product is CASSSGTMNTEAFF.

The V call is TRBV6-5, the J call TRBJ2-3; 10 nucleotides match TRBD1. CDR3 length: 15 amino acids. V gave up 7 bases and J gave up 1 base; unmatched junction bases: 5. Germline V gene sequence: CDR1 MNHEY, CDR2 SVGAGI. The CDR3 here is CASTLTGGGTDTQYF. CDR3 nucleotides: TGTGCCAGCACTCTGACAGGGGGCGGCACAGATACGCAGTATTTT.

The chain couples TRBV3-1 (or the pseudogene TRBV3-2) to TRBJ1-1; D is unresolved. Between the trimmed V and J ends, which lost 1 base and 1 base, there was a span of 4 bases. The CDR3 covers 13 residues. Germline assignment: CDR1 LGHDT and CDR2 YNNKEL (reference sequence). The CDR3 coding sequence is TGTGCCAGCAGCCAAGGAGGGAACACTGAAGCTTTCTTT. Translated, it gives CASSQGGNTEAFF.

The chain couples TRBV7-9 to TRBJ1-4, with TRBD1 matching 9 bases. The CDR3 is 15 residues long. J gave up 7 bases and V 4 bases, and 7 bases lay outside the gene matches. Looked up from germline, CDR1 is SEHNR and CDR2 is FQNEAQ (reference sequence). CDR3 region: CASSSDRGVGEKLFF. The CDR3 region has the DNA TGTGCCAGCAGCTCGGACAGGGGAGTCGGTGAAAAACTGTTTTTT.

J is TRBJ2-3 and V is TRBV27, with 8 positions matching TRBD2. The CDR3 has 16 residues. J lost 6 bases, V lost 8 bases, and 16 bases had no gene match. Germline values: CDR1 MNHEY, CDR2 SMNVEV (reference sequence). The CDR3 DNA sequence: TGTGCCAGCTTTTCCGGGGGGGCCAAGATGCGGGATACGCAGTATTTT. It specifies CASFSGGAKMRDTQYF.

This rearrangement joins TRBV6-1 to TRBJ2-2; the D gene is possibly TRBD1 (6 bases). The germline V and J ends were trimmed by 2 bases and 1 base, with 8 bases remaining between them. The CDR3 consists of 15 residues. The germline V gene has CDR1 MNHNS and CDR2 SASEGT. For the CDR3, the DNA is TGTGCCAGCAGTGAAACAGGGCTGAACACCGGGGAGCTGTTTTTT. This codes for CASSETGLNTGELFF.

This clone showed up many times. The V call is TRBV4-1, the J call TRBJ2-1; D may be TRBD1 (6 bases). The CDR3 runs to 15 residues. Trimming stripped 3 bases from V and 8 bases from J, with 17 bases between. Germline CDR1 MGHRA, CDR2 YSYEKL. CDR3 sequence reads: CASSQVGTGTDEQFF. DNA of the CDR3: TGCGCCAGCAGCCAGGTCGGCACAGGGACGGATGAGCAGTTCTTC.

Points on this clone: An end of the junction differs from the germline gene, which may be a read error. The chain joins TRBV7-2 to TRBJ2-5; 10 bases fit TRBD2. Germline CDR1 reads SGHTA; CDR2 reads FQGNSA. This CDR3 is built from 13 residues. The chain's CDR3 is CASSLAGAETQYF. DNA of the CDR3: TGTGCCAGCAGCCTAGCGGGGGCGGAGACCCAGTACTTC. Full variable domain (outside the CDR3, taken from reference TRBV7-2 and TRBJ2-5): GAGVSQSPSNKVTEKGKDVELRCDPISGHTALYWYRQSLGQGLEFLIYFQGNSAPDKSGLPSDRFSAERTGGSVSTLTIQRTQQEDSAVYLCASSLAGAETQYFGPGTRLLVL.

The V call is TRBV5-6, the J call TRBJ1-1; TRBD1 aligns across 10 bases. This CDR3 contains 16 residues. Germline V gene lookup returns CDR1 SGHDT and CDR2 YYEEEE. V trimming: 3 bases; J trimming: 1 base; junction bases outside the gene matches: 6. CDR3 protein: CASSSGTGVANTEAFF. The CDR3 coding sequence is TGTGCCAGCAGCTCCGGGACAGGGGTGGCGAACACTGAAGCTTTCTTT.

This clone occurred a few times. The J gene is TRBJ2-7, the V gene TRBV7-9; TRBD1 might be the D (6 bases). The CDR3 length is 14 residues. In germline, CDR1 is SEHNR, CDR2 FQNEAQ (reference sequence). Trimming pared 3 bases from V and 7 bases from J, leaving 16 bases between. The CDR3 loop reads CASSLTTGLEEQYF. CDR3 DNA sequence: TGTGCCAGCAGCTTGACTACAGGGTTGGAGGAGCAGTACTTC. Full variable domain (remainder filled in from reference TRBV7-9 and TRBJ2-7): DTGVSQNPRHKITKRGQNVTFRCDPISEHNRLYWYRQTLGQGPEFLTYFQNEAQLEKSRLLSDRFSAERPKGSFSTLEIQRTEQGDSAMYLCASSLTTGLEEQYFGPGTRLTVT.

This chain joins TRBV6-5 and TRBJ1-5, with a possible D match to TRBD1 (6 bases). The CDR3 runs 14 residues. Between the trimmed V and J ends, which lost 0 bases and 5 bases, there was a span of 8 bases. Germline CDR1 and CDR2: MNHEY and SVGAGI. The chain's CDR3 is CASSYSPGDQPQHF. For the CDR3, the DNA is TGTGCCAGCAGTTACTCGCCAGGGGATCAGCCCCAGCATTTT.

Worth noting for this clone: One end of the junction is discordant with germline, which a read error may explain. CDR3 in DNA: TGTGCTAGCAGCTTGAATAGCGGGGGGCTTAATGAGCAGTTCTTC. It is translated as CASSLNSGGLNEQFF. This rearrangement joins TRBV7-7 to TRBJ2-1; 10 nucleotides line up with TRBD2. Germline lookup yields CDR1 SSHAT and CDR2 FNYEAQ (reference sequence). The CDR3 consists of 15 residues.

This clone was observed a handful of times. The rearrangement uses TRBV7-9 and TRBJ2-3, with a tentative D call TRBD2 (5 bases). The CDR3 spans 13 residues. V lost 5 bases, J lost 7 bases, and 13 bases lay in between. Germline CDR1 SEHNR, CDR2 FQNEAQ (reference sequence). The CDR3 nucleotides are TGTGCCAGCAGCGCGGGCCAGGATAATACGCAGTATTTT. Its translation: CASSAGQDNTQYF.

Comments on this clone: This sample also contains other DNA sequences that code for the same CDR3. The genes are TRBV7-2 and TRBJ2-5; 10 nucleotides agree with TRBD2. Looked up from germline, CDR1 is SGHTA and CDR2 is FQGNSA. Unmatched junction bases numbered 0, after V lost 3 bases and J lost 2 bases. The CDR3 is 14 residues long. The CDR3 protein is CASSLTSGQETQYF. In DNA form, the CDR3 reads TGTGCCAGCAGCTTGACTAGCGGGCAAGAGACCCAGTACTTC.

J is TRBJ2-3 and V is TRBV2, with 12 positions matching TRBD2. The CDR3 length is 21 residues. CDR1 is SNHLY, CDR2 FYNNEI, per germline. J lost 0 bases, V lost 3 bases, and 16 bases had no gene match. For the CDR3, the DNA is TGTGCCAGCAGTGACCCCCGTCGGACTAGCGGGGAGCAAACTAGCACAGATACGCAGTATTTT. It encodes CASSDPRRTSGEQTSTDTQYF.

This clone was observed once. The chain employs TRBV6-2 or TRBV6-3 and TRBJ2-5, with 8 positions matching TRBD1. The CDR3 sequence is 14 residues long. Looked up from germline, CDR1 is MNHEY and CDR2 is SVGEGT. The V segment lost 6 bases and the J segment 9 bases; nucleotides outside the gene matches: 12. The CDR3 coding sequence is TGTGCCAGCAGCCTTAGGACAGGGCAGCGGGCCCAGTACTTC. Residues: CASSLRTGQRAQYF.

Here the CDR3 reads CASSLDSSSDGYTF. CDR3 sequence (DNA): TGTGCCAGCAGTTTGGACTCGTCCTCGGATGGCTACACCTTC. The chain couples TRBV28 to TRBJ1-2; unclear D gene. The CDR3 length is 14 residues. V lost 3 bases and J lost 6, with 14 bases in between. Germline-derived CDR1 and CDR2 are MDHEN and SYDVKM.

This chain connects TRBV5-8 to TRBJ2-3, with 14 bases matching TRBD2. The CDR3 is made up of 16 amino acids. Per germline, CDR1 SGHTS and CDR2 YDEGEE. The V segment lost 4 bases and the J segment 6 bases; nucleotides outside the gene matches: 7. CDR3 coding DNA: TGTGCCAGCAGCACGGGACTAGCGGGGGCAGGGGATACGCAGTATTTT. Residues: CASSTGLAGAGDTQYF.

This chain connects TRBV4-1 to TRBJ2-2; D gene unclear. Trimming removed 0 bases from V and 2 bases from J, with 7 bases in between. The CDR3 has 15 amino acids. Looked up from germline, CDR1 is MGHRA and CDR2 is YSYEKL. In DNA, the CDR3 is TGCGCCAGCAGCCAAGATCAACTCAACACCGGGGAGCTGTTTTTT. Translation gives CASSQDQLNTGELFF.

The chain joins TRBV2 to TRBJ1-4; 9 nucleotides agree with TRBD1. Germline CDR1 and CDR2: SNHLY and FYNNEI. V lost 6 bases, J lost 8 bases, and 7 bases stayed unmatched. The CDR3 is 14 amino acids. CDR3: CASRAGTGSEKLFF. The DNA for the CDR3 is TGTGCCAGCAGAGCCGGGACAGGGAGCGAAAAACTGTTTTTT.

The V call is TRBV7-8, the J call TRBJ1-2, with 7 bases that match TRBD1. This CDR3 comprises 14 residues. V shed 5 bases and J 5 bases; nucleotides not matched to a gene: 8. The germline gives CDR1 SGHVS, CDR2 FQNEAQ. The chain's CDR3 is CASSTRTGYYGYTF. The CDR3, as DNA: TGTGCCAGCAGCACAAGGACAGGATATTATGGCTACACCTTC.

The chain carries TRBV7-6 and TRBJ1-4; 7 positions match TRBD1. Trimming cost V 0 bases and J 4 bases; bases outside gene matches: 5. Germline CDR1 is SGHVS and CDR2 is FNYEAQ. There are 16 residues in the CDR3. CDR3: CASSLAGTVGNEKLFF. CDR3 nucleotide sequence: TGTGCCAGCAGCTTAGCCGGGACAGTTGGTAATGAAAAACTGTTTTTT.

The chain carries TRBV27 and TRBJ1-6, with TRBD1 identical over 8 bases. Per the germline V gene, CDR1 is MNHEY and CDR2 is SMNVEV (reference sequence). The CDR3 has 17 residues. Germline trimming cut 7 bases from V and 7 bases from J; bases unmatched to any gene: 15. The CDR3 DNA is TGTGCCAGCAAACCCCTTCGGGGGACAGGTGAAAATTCACCCCTCCACTTT. The encoded protein is CASKPLRGTGENSPLHF.

The chain employs TRBV5-1 and TRBJ2-5; D gene uncertain. In germline, CDR1 is SGHRS, CDR2 YFSETQ. Trimming took off 0 bases at V and 4 bases at J, with 10 bases between the two ends. The CDR3 sequence is 14 residues long. CDR3 DNA: TGCGCCAGCAGCTTGGCTAATATGAGAGAGACCCAGTACTTC. This gives the protein CASSLANMRETQYF. Full variable domain (missing parts from reference TRBV5-1 and TRBJ2-5): KAGVTQTPRYLIKTRGQQVTLSCSPISGHRSVSWYQQTPGQGLQFLFEYFSETQRNKGNFPGRFSGRQFSNSRSEMNVSTLELGDSALYLCASSLANMRETQYFGPGTRLLVL.